Listed below are T cell receptor beta chains from one sample, sequenced in a study of blood T cells in healthy people across ages. Each CDR3 protein gets one entry after TCRdb re-called the 5' RACE reads with MiXCR. This sample has 780,000 or so distinct CDR3 sequences, with roughly 56% found just once. The specimen was blood. These receptor sequences come from a man aged 35 to 55 in good health. The CDR3 runs from the conserved cysteine through the conserved F or W. Each record gives: J gene, D gene, V gene, clone size, CDR3 DNA, CDR3 protein. D genes are given only for firm matches. For some rows the clone size is stated as once, few or many, or as a class when expanded; others skip it.

>TRBJ1-4|-|TRBV5-1|once
TGCGCCAGCAGCACGCAGGAAGGGGATGAAAAACTGTTTTTT
CASSTQEGDEKLFF
>TRBJ2-7|-|TRBV5-1|few
TGCGCCAGCAGCACCGGACTGGGTCGTGAGCAGTACTTC
CASSTGLGREQYF
>TRBJ2-1|TRBD1|TRBV10-3|-
TGTGCCACAAAGTCGACAGGGGACGAGTACAATGAGCAGTTCTTC
CATKSTGDEYNEQFF
>TRBJ1-1|-|TRBV6-1|-
TGTGCCAGCAGTGAAGACGCATCATCCACTGAAGCTTTCTTT
CASSEDASSTEAFF
>TRBJ2-3|-|TRBV20-1|few
TGCAGTGCCCAAAGCACTAGCACAGATACGCAGTATTTT
CSAQSTSTDTQYF
>TRBJ1-2|-|TRBV7-2|-
TGTGCCAGCAGCTTACCGGAGAACAGGGATGGCTACACCTTC
CASSLPENRDGYTF
>TRBJ2-3|-|TRBV14|few
TGTGCCAGCAGCCTATCTGCCGGGAGTGTTGATACGCAGTATTTT
CASSLSAGSVDTQYF
>TRBJ2-1|-|TRBV10-3|-
TGTGCCATCAGTGAAGGGGCGGGGAGCTCCTACAATGAGCAGTTCTTC
CAISEGAGSSYNEQFF
>TRBJ1-2|-|TRBV6-5|few
TGTGCCACCAGCAACACAGGACCCTATGGCTACACCTTC
CATSNTGPYGYTF
>TRBJ1-2|-|TRBV6-2/TRBV6-3|few
TGTGCCAGCACCACGGAGTACATCTATGGCTACACCTTC
CASTTEYIYGYTF
>TRBJ2-7|TRBD1|TRBV2|-
TGTGCCAGCAGTGAAAAGTATTCGGGACAGGGGACCCCTTACGAGCAGTACTTC
CASSEKYSGQGTPYEQYF
>TRBJ2-3|TRBD1|TRBV7-2|-
TGTGCCGGCAGCTTAGAGAGGACAGGGCAAGGCACAGATACGCAGTATTTT
CAGSLERTGQGTDTQYF
>TRBJ2-5|-|TRBV3-1|few
TGTGCCAGCGCCCTTTGGGTCCGAGAAGAGACCCAGTACTTC
CASALWVREETQYF
>TRBJ2-1|TRBD2|TRBV29-1|-
TGCAGCGTTGATTGGGGTAGCGGGCCCAACAATGAGCAGTTCTTC
CSVDWGSGPNNEQFF
>TRBJ2-5|-|TRBV20-1|many
TGCAGTGCTCCCATAGGGGTAGCAGAGACCCAGTACTTC
CSAPIGVAETQYF
>TRBJ2-1|-|TRBV6-5|-
TGTGCCAGCTCTCCAAGGAGGTGGTGGAATGAGCAGTTCTTC
CASSPRRWWNEQFF
>TRBJ1-6|TRBD1|TRBV2|once
TGTGCCAGCAGTGAAAGGGGATTCGGGACAGCGGATTCACCCCTCCACTTT
CASSERGFGTADSPLHF
>TRBJ2-1|-|TRBV28|-
TGTGCCAGCAGTTTGGGGATGCGTAGGGAGCAGTTCTTC
CASSLGMRREQFF
>TRBJ2-7|-|TRBV6-2/TRBV6-3|few
TGTGCCAGCAGTCGGACTTTAATTGGCTCCTACGAGCAGTACTTC
CASSRTLIGSYEQYF
>TRBJ2-3|TRBD2|TRBV6-2/TRBV6-3|-
TGTGCCAGCGACCCAGCGGGGGCAGGGGCAGATACGCAGTATTTT
CASDPAGAGADTQYF
>TRBJ2-1|TRBD2|TRBV24-1|once
TGTGCCACCAGTGATCCGGGCCCTAGCGGGAGAGGGGCCTCCTACAATGAGCAGTTCTTC
CATSDPGPSGRGASYNEQFF